Presented here are 22 T cell receptor beta chains from one specimen sequenced in a study of blood T cell repertoires in COVID-19. Here immunoSEQ multiplex PCR was the method, and the copy in TCRdb shows in-frame clones only, minus some. The repertoire holds some 200,000 clones, with about 85% as singletons. The sequenced sample consisted of peripheral blood. Receptor source: a woman aged 70-85 years with COVID-19, enrolled during active disease.

This chain joins TRBV6-5 and TRBJ1-2; D may be TRBD1 (6 bases). CDR1 MNHEY and CDR2 SVGAGI come from the germline V gene. The CDR3 spans 13 residues. With 5 bases removed from V and 1 base from J, the gap between germline ends came to 8 bases. The CDR3 loop is CASSLRGNYGYTF. In DNA form, the CDR3 reads TGTGCCAGCAGTCTCAGGGGTAACTATGGCTACACCTTC.

The chain is built from TRBV4-2 and TRBJ2-1; D possibly corresponds to TRBD2 (6 bases). Germline values: CDR1 LGHNA, CDR2 YNFKEQ. The CDR3 is made up of 17 amino acids. Trimming left V 2 bases short and J 6 bases short, with 20 bases between. DNA of the CDR3: TGTGCCAGCAGCCAATACCTCCGGGACTCCCTGCTCAATGAGCAGTTCTTC. Its protein is CASSQYLRDSLLNEQFF.

The CDR3 DNA is TGCGCCAGCAGCTTGAGGACAGCTACTAATTCACCCCTCCACTTT. The encoded protein is CASSLRTATNSPLHF. The chain employs TRBV5-1 and TRBJ1-6, with D possibly being TRBD1 (6 bases). V lost 1 base and J 6 bases, leaving 11 bases between the germline ends. Per germline, CDR1 SGHRS and CDR2 YFSETQ. CDR3 length: 15 amino acids.

The V gene is TRBV27, the J gene TRBJ2-7, with 7 positions matching TRBD2. The CDR3 is made up of 14 amino acids. Germline values: CDR1 MNHEY, CDR2 SMNVEV (reference sequence). The V gene end was trimmed by 2 bases and the J gene end by 5 bases; junction bases not matched to a gene: 6. CDR3 nucleotide sequence: TGTGCCAGCAGTTTAAGTCCCAGCGGGAACGAGCAGTACTTC. It yields the protein CASSLSPSGNEQYF.

The chain combines TRBV2 with TRBJ1-1, with TRBD1 matching 9 bases. Per germline, CDR1 SNHLY and CDR2 FYNNEI. V trimming: 3 bases; J trimming: 7 bases; junction bases outside the gene matches: 3. The CDR3 loop spans 13 amino acids. CDR3 protein: CASSDWDRDEAFF. Here the CDR3 DNA reads TGTGCCAGCAGTGATTGGGACAGGGATGAAGCTTTCTTT. The full variable domain, with the rest looked up from reference TRBV2 and TRBJ1-1, is EPEVTQTPSHQVTQMGQEVILRCVPISNHLYFYWYRQILGQKVEFLVSFYNNEISEKSEIFDDQFSVERPDGSNFTLKIRSTKLEDSAMYFCASSDWDRDEAFFGQGTRLTVV.

The chain links TRBV5-4 to TRBJ1-2; maybe TRBD1 (5 bases). V lost 0 bases to trimming and J lost 7 bases, with 10 bases between them. Germline values: CDR1 SGHNT, CDR2 YYREEE (reference sequence). The CDR3 sequence is 13 residues long. The CDR3 sequence: CASSLESGPGYTF. Written as DNA, the CDR3 is TGTGCCAGCAGCTTGGAGTCAGGGCCTGGCTACACCTTC. The variable domain in full, with the rest retrieved from reference TRBV5-4 and TRBJ1-2, is ETGVTQSPTHLIKTRGQQVTLRCSSQSGHNTVSWYQQALGQGPQFIFQYYREEENGRGNFPPRFSGLQFPNYSSELNVNALELDDSALYLCASSLESGPGYTFGSGTRLTVV.

The CDR3 is CASSLGQGVTEAFF. CDR3 bases: TGTGCCAGCAGCCTGGGACAGGGGGTCACTGAAGCTTTCTTT. The chain has TRBV11-3 and TRBJ1-1, with TRBD1 matching over 11 bases. The J segment lost 4 bases and the V segment lost 5 bases, leaving 3 bases of the junction unmatched. The CDR3 runs to 14 residues. Germline lookup yields CDR1 SGHNT and CDR2 YENEEA.

The rearrangement joins TRBV6-1 to TRBJ2-1; tentative D call: TRBD1 (5 bases). Trimming removed 3 bases at V and 6 bases at J, with 6 bases between. Germline assignment: CDR1 MNHNS and CDR2 SASEGT. The CDR3 has 12 amino acids. The DNA of the CDR3 is TGTGCCAGCAGTGACAGGGTCAATGAGCAGTTCTTC. Translated, it gives CASSDRVNEQFF.

The chain links TRBV28 to TRBJ1-1; TRBD1 is a possible D gene (6 bases). Germline V gene lookup returns CDR1 MDHEN and CDR2 SYDVKM. V lost 5 bases, J lost 4 bases, and 17 bases lay in between. The CDR3 runs to 15 residues. CDR3 in amino acids: CASSGGRGGSTEAFF. As DNA, the CDR3 is TGTGCCAGCAGTGGTGGCAGGGGAGGGAGCACTGAAGCTTTCTTT.

CDR3 nucleotide sequence: TGTGCCAGCAGCCCTGCAGGCCTGAATGAGCAGTTCTTC. This encodes CASSPAGLNEQFF. The chain combines TRBV3-1 (or the pseudogene TRBV3-2) with TRBJ2-1, with D uncertain. There are 13 residues in the CDR3. Germline V gene data show CDR1 as LGHDT and CDR2 as YNNKEL (reference sequence). Trimming took off 4 bases at V and 7 bases at J, with 11 bases between the two ends.

This chain uses TRBV18 with TRBJ2-4, with TRBD1 as a possible D gene (5 bases). V dropped 2 bases and J dropped 0 bases, with 8 bases sitting between them. The CDR3 loop spans 15 amino acids. The V gene's germline CDR1 is KGHSH and CDR2 LQKENI. The CDR3 sequence is CASSPGAVAKNIQYF. CDR3 nucleotide sequence: TGTGCCAGCTCACCAGGGGCTGTAGCCAAAAACATTCAGTACTTC.

The chain recombines TRBV30 with TRBJ1-5; 11 bases are a match to TRBD1. Looked up from germline, CDR1 is GTSNPN and CDR2 is SVGIG (reference sequence). This CDR3 contains 15 residues. Trimming cost V 1 base and J 6 bases; bases outside gene matches: 5. DNA of the CDR3: TGTGCCTGGAGTGCAGGGACAGGGGGGGGTCAGCCCCAGCATTTT. This codes for CAWSAGTGGGQPQHF.

The chain has TRBV9 and TRBJ1-6; D is unresolved. CDR1 is SGDLS and CDR2 is YYNGEE in the germline V gene. Trimming cost V 3 bases and J 6 bases, with 13 bases left between them. The CDR3 is made up of 15 amino acids. CDR3: CASSAASGSNSPLHF. In DNA form, the CDR3 reads TGTGCCAGCAGCGCCGCATCAGGATCTAATTCACCCCTCCACTTT.

V usage is TRBV19 and J usage is TRBJ1-1, with D unresolved. Trimming took off 5 bases at V and 3 bases at J, with 4 bases between the two ends. CDR1 and CDR2 (germline): LNHDA, SQIVND (reference sequence). The CDR3 totals 11 residues. CDR3 region: CASSPDTEAFF. The CDR3 DNA sequence: TGTGCCAGTAGTCCAGACACTGAAGCTTTCTTT.

V gene TRBV12-5 combines with J gene TRBJ2-7, with 7 bases fitting TRBD1. The CDR3 is 17 residues long. The V segment lost 4 bases and the J segment 0 bases; nucleotides outside the gene matches: 12. Germline CDR1 and CDR2: LGHNT and FRNRAP. This CDR3 is CASGSAPGQRFSYEQYV. DNA of the CDR3: TGTGCTAGTGGTTCCGCCCCGGGACAGAGATTCTCCTACGAGCAGTACGTC.

The CDR3 sequence: CASTRAGPEAFF. DNA of the CDR3: TGTGCCAGCACACGAGCGGGGCCTGAAGCTTTCTTT. The rearrangement joins TRBV6-6 to TRBJ1-1; possibly TRBD1 for D (5 bases). Trimming took off 7 bases at V and 6 bases at J, with 12 bases between the two ends. The germline gives CDR1 MNHNY, CDR2 SVGAGI (reference sequence). The CDR3 is 12 amino acids.

V gene TRBV6-5 combines with J gene TRBJ2-7; tentative D call: TRBD2 (5 bases). Germline lookup yields CDR1 MNHEY and CDR2 SVGAGI. This CDR3 comprises 10 residues. The ends were cut back, 8 bases at V and 6 bases at J, with 8 bases in the middle. The DNA of the CDR3 is TGTGCCAGCCAAAGCGGCGAGCAGTACTTC. Translating it yields CASQSGEQYF.

The V and J genes are TRBV28 and TRBJ2-7, with 8 bases aligning to TRBD1. Germline V gene sequence: CDR1 MDHEN, CDR2 SYDVKM. The CDR3 is 13 amino acids. J gave up 1 base and V 7 bases, and 3 bases lay outside the gene matches. The CDR3 loop reads CASNTGGSYEQYF. CDR3 DNA: TGTGCCAGCAATACAGGGGGGTCCTACGAGCAGTACTTC.

The rearrangement joins TRBV29-1 to TRBJ1-1; D gene uncertain. The CDR3 sequence is 14 residues long. Per the germline V gene, CDR1 is SQVTM and CDR2 is ANQGSEA. V was shortened by 6 bases and J by 0 bases, with 14 bases between the two germline ends. CDR3 in DNA: TGCAGCGTGAAAGAGGGATCAATGAACACTGAAGCTTTCTTT. Translation gives CSVKEGSMNTEAFF.

This clone appeared once. V usage is TRBV27 and J usage is TRBJ2-7; 8 positions agree with TRBD1. V lost 5 bases and J lost 2; bases outside the gene matches: 8. The CDR3 contains 15 residues. From germline, CDR1 is MNHEY and CDR2 SMNVEV (reference sequence). CDR3 loop: CASSPRDRPTYEQYF. The CDR3 nucleotides read TGTGCCAGCAGTCCAAGGGACAGGCCGACCTACGAGCAGTACTTC.

This clone was found a few times. This rearrangement joins TRBV5-6 to TRBJ1-2; TRBD1 might be the D (6 bases). The CDR3 spans 14 residues. Trimming took 0 bases from V and 6 from J, leaving 12 bases between them. The V gene's germline CDR1 is SGHDT and CDR2 YYEEEE. The CDR3 nucleotides are TGTGCCAGCAGCTTGGGTCGGGGGGCCCATGGCTACACCTTC. This codes for CASSLGRGAHGYTF.

V usage is TRBV7-9 and J usage is TRBJ1-5, with 8 positions matching TRBD1. CDR3 length: 13 residues. Trimming at V came to 5 bases and at J to 9 bases, leaving 6 bases not matched to a gene. Germline CDR1 and CDR2: SEHNR and FQNEAQ (reference sequence). The CDR3 loop reads CASSQQGVGPQHF. The CDR3 bases are TGTGCCAGCAGCCAACAGGGGGTTGGGCCCCAGCATTTT.